The entry below describes one T cell receptor (beta chain). Time point given: blood 4 weeks post-SBRT, at nephrectomy. The sample's treatment: 15 Gy SBRT to primary tumor, nephrectomy 4 weeks later. The entry originates in a study of radiation and T cells in renal cell carcinoma. TCRdb keeps only in-frame clones here, not all; method: immunoSEQ multiplex PCR. The table shows under 200,000 clones, with roughly nine tenths occurring only once. Unmatched junction bases numbered 7, after V lost 5 bases and J lost 8 bases. The CDR3 is 13 amino acids. Per the germline V gene, CDR1 is SNHLY and CDR2 is FYNNEI.

This clonotype was obtained from a woman between 45 and 65 years old with renal cell carcinoma. Sequencing was performed on blood, taken from a patient whose treatment included radiotherapy and nephrectomy. J is TRBJ1-2 and V is TRBV2, with 8 bases aligning to TRBD1. The CDR3 is CASSTQGARGYTF. The DNA of the CDR3 is TGTGCCAGCAGTACCCAGGGGGCGAGGGGCTACACCTTC.